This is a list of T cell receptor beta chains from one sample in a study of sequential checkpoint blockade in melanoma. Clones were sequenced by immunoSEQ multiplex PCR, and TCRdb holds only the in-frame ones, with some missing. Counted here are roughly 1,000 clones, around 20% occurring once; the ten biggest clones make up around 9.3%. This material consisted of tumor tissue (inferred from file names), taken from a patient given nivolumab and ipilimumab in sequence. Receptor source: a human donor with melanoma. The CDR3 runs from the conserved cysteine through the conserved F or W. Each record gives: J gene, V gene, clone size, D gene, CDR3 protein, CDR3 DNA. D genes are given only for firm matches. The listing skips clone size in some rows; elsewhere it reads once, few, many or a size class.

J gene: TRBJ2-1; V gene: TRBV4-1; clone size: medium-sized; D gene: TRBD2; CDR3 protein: CASSHPGLKRGLDRNEQFF; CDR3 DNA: TGCGCCAGCAGCCATCCCGGCTTGAAGCGGGGATTAGATCGGAATGAGCAGTTCTTC
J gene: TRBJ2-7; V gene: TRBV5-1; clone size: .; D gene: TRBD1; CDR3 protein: CASSPGQGGISHEQYF; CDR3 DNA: TGCGCCAGCAGCCCGGGACAGGGGGGGATTTCACACGAGCAGTACTTC
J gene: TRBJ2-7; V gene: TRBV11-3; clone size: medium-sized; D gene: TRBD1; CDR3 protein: CASSLQGGDYEQYF; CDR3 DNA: TGTGCCAGCAGCTTACAAGGGGGCGATTACGAGCAGTACTTC
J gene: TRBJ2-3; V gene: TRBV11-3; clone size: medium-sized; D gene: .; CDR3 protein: CASSLKRGIGTDTQYF; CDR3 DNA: TGTGCCAGCAGCTTAAAGCGAGGGATAGGCACAGATACGCAGTATTTT
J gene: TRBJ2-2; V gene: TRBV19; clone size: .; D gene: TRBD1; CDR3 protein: CASSPTPGTGGLTGELFF; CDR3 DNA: TGTGCCAGTAGTCCTACCCCCGGGACAGGGGGCCTCACCGGGGAGCTGTTTTTT
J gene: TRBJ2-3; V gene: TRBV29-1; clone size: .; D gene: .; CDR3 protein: CSVWQLTDTQYF; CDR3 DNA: TGCAGCGTTTGGCAGCTCACAGATACGCAGTATTTT
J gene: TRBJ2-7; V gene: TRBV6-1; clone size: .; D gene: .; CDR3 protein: CASSEGPHGGEQYF; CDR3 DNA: TGTGCCAGCAGTGAAGGGCCCCACGGGGGCGAGCAGTACTTC
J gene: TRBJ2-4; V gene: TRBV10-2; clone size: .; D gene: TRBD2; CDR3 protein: CATTQSGRYRGAKNIQYF; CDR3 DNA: TGCGCCACCACTCAGAGCGGGAGGTACCGGGGGGCCAAAAACATTCAGTACTTC
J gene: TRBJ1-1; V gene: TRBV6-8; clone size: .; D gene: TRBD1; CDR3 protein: CASSYGQEWTEAFF; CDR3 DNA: TGTGCCAGCAGTTACGGACAGGAGTGGACTGAAGCTTTCTTT
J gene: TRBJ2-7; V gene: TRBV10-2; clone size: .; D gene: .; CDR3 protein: CASSTSGYPHSYEQYF; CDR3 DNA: TGCGCCAGCAGTACCTCCGGGTATCCCCACTCCTACGAGCAGTACTTC